What follows are 18 T cell receptor beta chains derived from one specimen sequenced in a study of CD8+CD57+ T cells in acquired aplastic anemia. Genomic DNA acted as the template from which TCR beta VDJ combination and CDR3 sequence profiling were carried out. TCRdb re-derived calls from the reads in MiXCR, one entry per CDR3 protein. The profile shows 110,000 or so distinct CDR3 sequences, around half of them singletons. Source material: sorted CD4+, CD8+, or CD8+CD57+ T cells (not recorded which) from PBMCs. The receptors derive from a human donor in good health, serving as a control.

V gene TRBV7-8 combines with J gene TRBJ1-1; TRBD1 is a possible D gene (5 bases). The V end was cut by 2 bases, the J end by 5 bases, with 12 bases between. From germline, CDR1 is SGHVS and CDR2 FQNEAQ. The CDR3 has 14 residues. This chain's CDR3 is CASSLPGSVTEAFF. The CDR3 DNA is TGTGCCAGCAGCTTACCAGGGTCCGTAACTGAAGCTTTCTTT. The complete variable domain, with remaining parts taken from reference TRBV7-8 and TRBJ1-1, reads GAGVSQSPRYKVAKRGQDVALRCDPISGHVSLFWYQQALGQGPEFLTYFQNEAQLDKSGLPSDRFFAERPEGSVSTLKIQRTQQEDSAVYLCASSLPGSVTEAFFGQGTRLTVV.

This clonotype was counted many times. The genes are TRBV5-5 and TRBJ2-7; D is undetermined. V was cut by 0 bases and J by 2 bases, with 9 bases left in between. Germline V gene lookup returns CDR1 SGHKS and CDR2 YYEKEE (reference sequence). This CDR3 has 14 amino acids. CDR3 sequence: CASSLGGATYEQYF. Written as DNA, the CDR3 is TGTGCCAGCAGCTTGGGCGGCGCCACCTACGAGCAGTACTTC.

This chain connects TRBV27 to TRBJ1-5; the D gene is possibly TRBD1 (6 bases). The CDR3 totals 19 residues. Germline assignment: CDR1 MNHEY and CDR2 SMNVEV (reference sequence). The germline V and J ends were trimmed by 4 bases and 4 bases, with 26 bases remaining between them. The CDR3 here is CASSYRGTTKLATNQPQHF. As DNA, the CDR3 is TGTGCCAGCAGTTACCGGGGGACAACAAAGCTGGCGACTAATCAGCCCCAGCATTTT.

This clonotype has at least ten counts. The chain combines TRBV5-5 with TRBJ1-5, with a possible D match to TRBD1 (6 bases). CDR3 length: 15 residues. V dropped 4 bases and J dropped 0 bases, with 11 bases sitting between them. Per germline, CDR1 SGHKS and CDR2 YYEKEE (reference sequence). The CDR3 DNA sequence: TGTGCCAGCAGCGACGGGACACTTAGCAATCAGCCCCAGCATTTT. Encoded protein: CASSDGTLSNQPQHF.

This clonotype has a handful of counts. The chain links TRBV5-4 to TRBJ2-1; 8 nucleotides agree with TRBD1. The CDR3 totals 16 residues. Germline V gene data show CDR1 as SGHNT and CDR2 as YYREEE (reference sequence). J was trimmed by 5 bases and V by 2 bases; bases with no gene match: 9. For the CDR3, the DNA is TGTGCCAGCAGCTTATGGGGGCAGGGGGCCGACAATGAGCAGTTCTTC. It translates to CASSLWGQGADNEQFF.

The table lists this clonotype with many counts. The chain is built from TRBV7-9 and TRBJ1-2; no clear D. CDR3 length: 15 residues. Germline CDR1 SEHNR, CDR2 FQNEAQ (reference sequence). The V gene lost 5 bases and the J gene lost 3 bases, with 16 bases spanning the gap. The DNA of the CDR3 is TGTGCCAGCAGCACCCCCAGCTCGTCGGACTATGGCTACACCTTC. Its translation: CASSTPSSSDYGYTF.

At least ten counts were recorded for this clonotype. This chain uses TRBV20-1 with TRBJ1-1, with a weak D call TRBD1 (5 bases). CDR3 length: 14 amino acids. Germline loops: CDR1 DFQATT, CDR2 SNEGSKA (reference sequence). Trimming took off 6 bases at V and 0 bases at J, with 14 bases between the two ends. The chain's CDR3 is CSASDSPMNTEAFF. The CDR3 DNA reads TGCAGTGCCTCTGACAGCCCTATGAACACTGAAGCTTTCTTT.

This chain links TRBV7-2 with TRBJ2-1; 10 bases are a match to TRBD2. This CDR3 comprises 16 residues. Germline values: CDR1 SGHTA, CDR2 FQGNSA. The junction had 5 bases not matched to a gene; V was cut back by 2 bases and J by 4 bases. The CDR3 region is CASSLPGLALYNEQFF. CDR3 bases: TGTGCCAGCAGCTTACCGGGACTAGCGCTGTACAATGAGCAGTTCTTC. Supplemented by reference TRBV7-2 and TRBJ2-1, the full variable domain reads GAGVSQSPSNKVTEKGKDVELRCDPISGHTALYWYRQSLGQGLEFLIYFQGNSAPDKSGLPSDRFSAERTGGSVSTLTIQRTQQEDSAVYLCASSLPGLALYNEQFFGPGTRLTVL.

This clonotype was counted many times. The chain recombines TRBV4-2 with TRBJ1-1; unclear D gene. CDR1 and CDR2 (germline): LGHNA, YNFKEQ. V lost 2 bases to trimming and J lost 1 base, with 14 bases between them. The CDR3 is 16 residues long. CDR3 amino acids: CASSQQTTDANTEAFF. The CDR3, as DNA: TGTGCCAGCAGCCAACAAACGACGGACGCGAACACTGAAGCTTTCTTT.

This clonotype was counted ten times or more. Its ends do not fully match the called genes, so a read error is possible. This sequence joins TRBV25-1 and TRBJ2-7; tentatively, D is TRBD1 (8 bases). Looked up from germline, CDR1 is MGHDK and CDR2 is SYGVNS. CDR3 length: 16 residues. This CDR3 is CASSWGGVQGAYEQYF. The CDR3 nucleotides are TGCGCCAGCAGCTGGGGAGGGGTACAGGGGGCCTACGAGCAGTACTTC.

The V gene is TRBV14, the J gene TRBJ1-6, with unresolved D. Germline-derived CDR1 and CDR2 are SGHDN and FVKESK. CDR3 length: 14 residues. Trimming removed 0 bases from V and 10 bases from J, with 10 bases in between. CDR3 DNA: TGTGCCAGCAGCCAAGAGAGTAACGGCTCACCCCTCCACTTT. The encoded protein is CASSQESNGSPLHF.

V usage is TRBV10-3 and J usage is TRBJ2-7; 7 bases are a match to TRBD1. The germline V gene has CDR1 ENHRY and CDR2 SYGVKD. CDR3 length: 14 residues. J gave up 2 bases and V 10 bases, and 11 bases lay outside the gene matches. CDR3 sequence (DNA): TGTGCCAGCAGCCCGACAGGGCGTACCTACGAGCAGTACTTC. It is translated as CASSPTGRTYEQYF.

V is TRBV29-1 and J is TRBJ1-1; D is unclear. The CDR3 has 11 amino acids. Trimming left V 2 bases short and J 4 bases short, with 5 bases between. Germline lookup yields CDR1 SQVTM and CDR2 ANQGSEA. The DNA of the CDR3 is TGCAGCGTTGAAAGTACCACTGAAGCTTTCTTT. Translation gives CSVESTTEAFF.

The V call is TRBV13, the J call TRBJ1-1, with D possibly TRBD1 on 5 matching bases. Trimming took off 7 bases at V and 9 bases at J, with 12 bases between the two ends. The length of the CDR3 is 11 residues. From germline, CDR1 is PRHDT and CDR2 FYEKMQ (reference sequence). The CDR3 spells CASTEAGQAFF. The CDR3 coding sequence is TGTGCCAGCACCGAGGCGGGGCAAGCTTTCTTT.

The chain is built from TRBV24-1 and TRBJ1-2; D is perhaps TRBD1 (6 bases). The CDR3 contains 15 residues. Germline lookup yields CDR1 KGHDR and CDR2 SFDVKD. Trimming removed 4 bases from V and 6 bases from J, with 17 bases in between. CDR3 nucleotide sequence: TGTGCCACCAGTGACGTTACAGGGTGCCGGGATGGCTACACCTTC. This gives the protein CATSDVTGCRDGYTF.

This clonotype was picked up many times. This sequence joins TRBV7-6 and TRBJ2-7; the match to TRBD1 covers 12 bases. V gave up 5 bases and J gave up 6 bases; unmatched junction bases: 8. The germline V gene encodes CDR1 SGHVS and CDR2 FNYEAQ. The CDR3 has 15 amino acids. DNA for the CDR3: TGTGCCAGCAGCACGGGACAGGGGGCTTCTTTCGAGCAGTACTTC. The encoded protein is CASSTGQGASFEQYF.

As concerns this clonotype: Relative to the germline gene, one junction end is altered; a read error may explain this. V is TRBV2 and J is TRBJ1-1; D call uncertain. The CDR3 is 14 residues long. Looked up from germline, CDR1 is SNHLY and CDR2 is FYNNEI. The CDR3 here is CASSDWAPNTEAFF. In nucleotides, the CDR3 is TGTGCCAGCAGTGATTGGGCCCCGAACACTGAGGCTTTCTTT.

J is TRBJ1-6 and V is TRBV2; no clear D gene. Germline lookup yields CDR1 SNHLY and CDR2 FYNNEI. The V gene lost 4 bases and the J gene lost 6 bases, with 7 bases spanning the gap. This CDR3 has 13 residues. The CDR3 coding sequence is TGTGCCAGCAGTGCCTTCCGTAATTCACCCCTCCACTTT. Translation gives CASSAFRNSPLHF.